One sample yielded the 4 T cell receptor beta chains listed below, sequenced in a study of identical twins (dated by TCRdb to 2016 to 2017). The library was produced with 5' RACE. Sequencing took place on an Illumina HiSeq 2000. Starting from the raw public reads, TCRdb applied fastp trimming at Q25, assembled clones with MiXCR and retained in-frame beta chains. Here each entry gathers all rows of one CDR3 protein and keeps the most common genes and DNA. The sample table contains approximately 690,000 distinct CDR3 sequences; only one count was recorded for 6.1% of them. Clones ranked in the top ten supply approximately 1.6% of the sample. The source material was naive T cells sorted from blood. Taken with the paper, the label for cell subset or site translates to: cells isolated with a human naive T-cell isolation kit. Source of these receptors: a man younger than 30 in good health.

This clonotype was seen many times. The J gene is TRBJ1-6, the V gene TRBV6-5; D ambiguous. Germline V gives CDR1 MNHEY, CDR2 SVGAGI. The CDR3 consists of 16 residues. Trimming cost V 5 bases and J 10 bases, with 21 bases left between them. The CDR3 is CASSHQTIGIRSPLHF. The CDR3 DNA follows: TGTGCCAGCAGTCACCAAACCATAGGGATTAGGTCACCCCTCCACTTT.

The sample holds many counts of this clonotype. The rearrangement links TRBV5-1 to TRBJ2-7; D is perhaps TRBD1 (6 bases). The CDR3 contains 14 residues. V was shortened by 4 bases and J by 6 bases, with 17 bases between the two germline ends. Germline V lookup: CDR1 SGHRS, CDR2 YFSETQ. This CDR3 is CASSETGIPSEQYF. The CDR3 nucleotides are TGCGCCAGCAGCGAAACAGGGATCCCATCCGAGCAGTACTTC.

This clonotype was observed at least ten times. The rearrangement links TRBV7-9 to TRBJ2-7; D perhaps matches TRBD1 (6 bases). Trimming stripped 5 bases from V and 4 bases from J, with 15 bases between. CDR1 is SEHNR, CDR2 FQNEAQ, per germline (reference sequence). This CDR3 region has 14 residues. The CDR3 region has the DNA TGTGCCAGCAGCCCGAGGACAGAGTGGTACGAGCAGTACTTC. Its protein is CASSPRTEWYEQYF.

This clonotype was seen many times. This chain joins TRBV11-2 and TRBJ2-1, with D tentatively TRBD2 (6 bases). Trimming took 3 bases from V and 5 from J, leaving 14 bases between them. The CDR3 spans 15 residues. Germline CDR1 is SGHAT and CDR2 is FQNNGV. CDR3 coding DNA: TGTGCCAGCAGCTTTTCCGGGAGAGTAAACAATGAGCAGTTCTTC. Translation: CASSFSGRVNNEQFF.